This T cell receptor beta chain was retrieved from a study of blood T cell repertoires in COVID-19. Background on the study: The United States, Italy and Spain provided the acute and convalescent COVID-19 samples. T cells, B-cell-depleted T cells, or PBMCs supplied cDNA or gDNA.

Original data processing: Estimation of nucleated cell counts relied on the amplification of reference gene primers. Method: immunoSEQ multiplex PCR; TCRdb's copy keeps in-frame clones and lacks some. The DNA was the basis for D and trimming; V, J and clone size are from that table. The sample carries over 60,000 clones, approximately 92% recorded once. The sequence derives from an elderly man with acute or convalescent COVID-19. Sequencing was performed on peripheral blood.

Here the CDR3 DNA reads TGTGCCAGTAGTATCCAGGGGGCATCAACTAATGAAAAACTGTTTTTT. Protein sequence: CASSIQGASTNEKLFF. The chain recombines TRBV19 with TRBJ1-4; 8 bases agree with TRBD1. Germline V gene sequence: CDR1 LNHDA, CDR2 SQIVND (reference sequence). The V gene end was trimmed by 3 bases and the J gene end by 0 bases; junction bases not matched to a gene: 3. This CDR3 spans 16 amino acids.